A single sample gave rise to the 9 T cell receptor beta chains below, sequenced in a study of T-cell memory formation after mild COVID-19. TCRdb reprocessed the 5' RACE reads with MiXCR, giving one entry per CDR3 protein. The sample has approximately 490,000 distinct CDR3 sequences, roughly 22% seen once. Sequences were obtained from PBMCs or a T cell subset sorted from them (not recorded which). All receptors derive from an adult woman who had mild COVID-19 (a few samples of this study predate the infection). Cell type and time point are not known.

The chain uses TRBV7-9 and TRBJ1-2; unclear D gene. Trimming took 3 bases from V and 1 from J, leaving 9 bases between them. The CDR3 totals 14 residues. Germline V gene data show CDR1 as SEHNR and CDR2 as FQNEAQ (reference sequence). The CDR3 coding sequence is TGTGCCAGCAGCTTTGGAAACAGTAACTATGGCTACACCTTC. Translated, it gives CASSFGNSNYGYTF.

This clonotype appeared a few times. CDR3 loop: CASRGQGMETQYF. The CDR3, as DNA: TGTGCCAGCCGGGGACAGGGGATGGAGACCCAGTACTTC. The genes are TRBV11-2 and TRBJ2-5, with 10 bases aligning to TRBD1. V was pared by 8 bases and J by 5 bases, with 5 bases of the junction left unmatched. The CDR3 totals 13 residues. The germline CDR1 and CDR2 sequences are SGHAT and FQNNGV.

The chain has TRBV12-3 or TRBV12-4 and TRBJ2-7; 8 nucleotides line up with TRBD2. CDR3 length: 15 amino acids. V shed 5 bases, J shed 3 bases, and the junction held 9 bases outside the gene matches. The CDR3: CASSNTAGTSYEQYF. The CDR3 nucleotides are TGTGCCAGCAGTAATACCGCCGGGACTAGCTACGAGCAGTACTTC.

This clonotype was recorded many times. The J gene is TRBJ1-1, the V gene TRBV7-9; 7 bases match TRBD1. V shed 4 bases and J 1 base; nucleotides not matched to a gene: 15. The CDR3 loop spans 18 amino acids. Germline lookup yields CDR1 SEHNR and CDR2 FQNEAQ (reference sequence). The CDR3, as DNA: TGTGCCAGCAGCTCCTCTCAGAACAGGGGAGGTCCGAACACTGAAGCTTTCTTT. Residues: CASSSSQNRGGPNTEAFF.

The CDR3 protein is CASSAPWTSGKSDEQFF. The DNA of the CDR3 is TGTGCCAGCAGCGCTCCCTGGACTAGCGGGAAATCGGATGAGCAGTTCTTC. V and J are TRBV2 and TRBJ2-1, with 12 nucleotides matching TRBD2. V trimming: 6 bases; J trimming: 8 bases; junction bases outside the gene matches: 14. The germline CDR1 and CDR2 sequences are SNHLY and FYNNEI. The CDR3 runs 17 residues.

The chain employs TRBV5-4 and TRBJ1-1; D not resolved. Trimming stripped 1 base from V and 0 bases from J, with 7 bases between. The CDR3 loop spans 14 amino acids. Germline loops: CDR1 SGHNT, CDR2 YYREEE (reference sequence). CDR3 loop: CASSLYSLNTEAFF. The DNA of the CDR3 is TGTGCCAGCAGCTTGTACAGCTTGAACACTGAAGCTTTCTTT.

This clonotype was observed a handful of times. The chain uses TRBV7-2 and TRBJ1-1; a possible D gene is TRBD1 (5 bases). The CDR3 has 16 amino acids. Germline V gene data show CDR1 as SGHTA and CDR2 as FQGNSA. Trimming removed 5 bases from V and 4 bases from J, with 20 bases in between. In DNA, the CDR3 is TGTGCCAGCAGCCTCCGATGGGGGGGACCAGGCACTGAAGCTTTCTTT. Its translation: CASSLRWGGPGTEAFF.

The sample holds a few counts of this clonotype. The V and J genes are TRBV12-3 or TRBV12-4 and TRBJ1-5, with D unresolved. V lost 3 bases to trimming and J lost 3 bases, with 15 bases between them. The CDR3 covers 16 residues. The CDR3 reads CASSFGVPGANQPQHF. Here the CDR3 DNA reads TGTGCCAGCAGTTTCGGGGTCCCCGGCGCCAATCAGCCCCAGCATTTT.

This clonotype was detected a few times. The CDR3 here is CASSLSRGNYEQYF. The CDR3 bases are TGCGCCAGCAGCCTATCGAGGGGGAACTACGAGCAGTACTTC. The chain is built from TRBV4-3 and TRBJ2-7; possible D gene TRBD1, 6 bases. The CDR3 has 14 residues. The germline gives CDR1 LGHNA, CDR2 YSLEER. Trimming cost V 4 bases and J 3 bases, with 13 bases left between them.